These 16 T cell receptor beta chains were sequenced from one sample in a study of CD8 T cells in Susac syndrome. Random hexamers were used to reverse transcribe an amount of roughly 0.45 to 1 ug RNA. TCRdb processed the immunoSEQ multiplex PCR reads anew with MiXCR; each CDR3 protein has one entry. The table has about 120,000 distinct CDR3 sequences, roughly 95% seen once; the top ten hold over 0.12%. The sample comprised CD4+ T cells from PBMCs. The receptors come from a human donor with Susac syndrome.

V is TRBV4-3 and J is TRBJ2-1; tentatively, D is TRBD2 (5 bases). CDR1 and CDR2 from the germline V gene are LGHNA and YSLEER. Trimming stripped 0 bases from V and 3 bases from J, with 12 bases between. This CDR3 has 16 amino acids. The CDR3 nucleotides read TGCGCCAGCAGCCAAGAACCGGGGTGGGGCTACAATGAGCAGTTCTTC. Protein sequence: CASSQEPGWGYNEQFF.

J is TRBJ2-2 and V is TRBV19; D might be TRBD2 (6 bases). Deletions cut 0 bases from V and 8 bases from J, with 10 bases between. The germline V gene encodes CDR1 LNHDA and CDR2 SQIVND (reference sequence). The CDR3 has 14 amino acids. The CDR3 reads CASSIERAGGELFF. The DNA of the CDR3 is TGTGCCAGTAGTATAGAAAGGGCGGGAGGGGAGCTGTTTTTT.

The chain joins TRBV14 to TRBJ2-1; 10 bases map to TRBD2. V dropped 3 bases and J dropped 6; count of bases not matched to a gene: 5. In germline, CDR1 is SGHDN, CDR2 FVKESK. The CDR3 runs 15 residues. The CDR3 protein is CASSHPSGRFNEQFF. In DNA form, the CDR3 reads TGTGCCAGCAGCCACCCTAGCGGGAGATTCAATGAGCAGTTCTTC.

This chain joins TRBV5-4 and TRBJ1-2; perhaps TRBD1 as D (5 bases). V was trimmed by 3 bases and J by 0 bases, leaving 6 bases between them. CDR3 length: 13 amino acids. CDR1 SGHNT and CDR2 YYREEE come from the germline V gene (reference sequence). The CDR3 reads CASSSGTNYGYTF. The CDR3 DNA reads TGTGCCAGCAGCTCAGGGACTAACTATGGCTACACCTTC.

The chain recombines TRBV3-1 with TRBJ1-1, with 7 positions matching TRBD1. V was pared by 4 bases and J by 8 bases, with 7 bases of the junction left unmatched. Germline values: CDR1 LGHDT, CDR2 YNNKEL (reference sequence). The CDR3 length is 13 residues. CDR3 sequence: CASSPGQVDEAFF. As DNA, the CDR3 is TGTGCCAGCAGCCCAGGACAGGTGGACGAAGCTTTCTTT. The whole variable domain, remainder taken from reference TRBV3-1 and TRBJ1-1, is DTAVSQTPKYLVTQMGNDKSIKCEQNLGHDTMYWYKQDSKKFLKIMFSYNNKELIINETVPNRFSPKSPDKAHLNLHINSLELGDSAVYFCASSPGQVDEAFFGQGTRLTVV.

This rearrangement joins TRBV28 to TRBJ2-7; D perhaps matches TRBD1 (5 bases). The CDR3 is 13 amino acids. Germline CDR1 and CDR2: MDHEN and SYDVKM. Trimming cost V 2 bases and J 2 bases, with 7 bases left between them. The CDR3 coding sequence is TGTGCCAGCAGTTTAGTACAGGCCTACGAGCAGTACTTC. Residues: CASSLVQAYEQYF.

The J gene is TRBJ1-1, the V gene TRBV20-1, with no clear D. With 7 bases removed from V and 3 bases from J, the gap between germline ends came to 18 bases. This CDR3 is built from 14 residues. In germline, CDR1 is DFQATT, CDR2 SNEGSKA (reference sequence). The CDR3 coding sequence is TGCAGTGTAGGAGGCTTTACGAGGGACACTGAAGCTTTCTTT. This codes for CSVGGFTRDTEAFF.

The chain employs TRBV5-1 and TRBJ2-1; D call uncertain. The V end lost 0 bases, the J end lost 1 base, and 8 bases lay between the germline ends. Germline V gene sequence: CDR1 SGHRS, CDR2 YFSETQ. The CDR3 has 15 residues. The CDR3 loop is CASSLDGRSYNEQFF. Written as DNA, the CDR3 is TGCGCCAGCAGCTTGGATGGTAGATCCTACAATGAGCAGTTCTTC.

The chain couples TRBV20-1 to TRBJ2-1; 12 nucleotides line up with TRBD2. Germline CDR1 reads DFQATT; CDR2 reads SNEGSKA (reference sequence). This CDR3 has 13 amino acids. The CDR3 spells CSQTSGSRNEQFF. CDR3 nucleotide sequence: TGCAGCCAGACTAGCGGGAGTCGCAATGAGCAGTTCTTC.

V gene TRBV6-5 combines with J gene TRBJ1-3; no definite D call. V was clipped by 6 bases and J by 7 bases, with 7 bases between them. The CDR3 covers 11 residues. Per germline, CDR1 MNHEY and CDR2 SVGAGI. CDR3 DNA: TGTGCCAGCAGCGAATTGAACACCATATATTTT. Translation: CASSELNTIYF.

The rearrangement joins TRBV2 to TRBJ1-2; perhaps TRBD1 as D (5 bases). The ends were cut back, 1 base at V and 8 bases at J, with 11 bases in the middle. Germline values: CDR1 SNHLY, CDR2 FYNNEI. This CDR3 comprises 13 residues. The chain's CDR3 is CASSEGPRDGYTF. CDR3 coding DNA: TGTGCCAGCAGTGAAGGCCCCAGGGACGGCTACACCTTC.

The chain is built from TRBV5-4 and TRBJ2-7; D remains ambiguous. CDR1 is SGHNT and CDR2 is YYREEE in the germline V gene (reference sequence). The V and J ends lost 4 bases and 2 bases respectively, with 10 bases between them. The CDR3 length is 13 residues. Here the CDR3 reads CASSPKGAYEQYF. CDR3 DNA: TGTGCCAGCAGCCCGAAGGGCGCCTACGAGCAGTACTTC. Variable domain in full (rest from reference TRBV5-4 and TRBJ2-7): ETGVTQSPTHLIKTRGQQVTLRCSSQSGHNTVSWYQQALGQGPQFIFQYYREEENGRGNFPPRFSGLQFPNYSSELNVNALELDDSALYLCASSPKGAYEQYFGPGTRLTVT.

The chain uses TRBV12-3 or TRBV12-4 and TRBJ1-1; no clear D gene. V dropped 3 bases and J dropped 4 bases, with 3 bases sitting between them. This CDR3 spans 11 amino acids. The chain's CDR3 is CASSFTTEAFF. The CDR3 nucleotides read TGTGCCAGCAGTTTTACCACTGAAGCTTTCTTT.

The rearrangement uses TRBV20-1 and TRBJ2-3, with a tentative D call TRBD1 (6 bases). There are 13 residues in the CDR3. Trimming stripped 7 bases from V and 3 bases from J, with 14 bases between. Germline-derived CDR1 and CDR2 are DFQATT and SNEGSKA (reference sequence). CDR3 bases: TGCAGTGTGAACAGGGCCCCGACAGATACGCAGTATTTT. Its protein is CSVNRAPTDTQYF.

The rearrangement joins TRBV27 to TRBJ1-5; perhaps TRBD1 as D (6 bases). Germline CDR1 is MNHEY and CDR2 is SMNVEV (reference sequence). The CDR3 totals 12 residues. V was trimmed by 9 bases and J by 4 bases, leaving 10 bases between them. CDR3 in DNA: TGTGCCAGTGGACAGTTAAATCAGCCCCAGCATTTT. Translating gives CASGQLNQPQHF.

The chain joins TRBV7-9 to TRBJ2-7; the D call may be TRBD1 or TRBD2 (5 bases each). There are 17 residues in the CDR3. Germline V gives CDR1 SEHNR, CDR2 FQNEAQ (reference sequence). V lost 0 bases and J lost 3, with 18 bases in between. The CDR3 DNA reads as TGTGCCAGCAGCTTAGCAGGGGAACAACTAGATTACTACGAGCAGTACTTC. The encoded protein is CASSLAGEQLDYYEQYF.